This T cell receptor (beta chain) was profiled in a study of shared clonotypes between healthy human individuals. Trimming removed 2 bases at V and 6 bases at J, with 16 bases between. Germline CDR1 is SGHTA and CDR2 is FQGNSA. The CDR3 length is 15 residues. Data came from immunoSEQ multiplex PCR; TCRdb stores just in-frame clones and leaves some out. This table holds over 850,000 clones, around three quarters found once. Sequenced: memory CD4+ T cells from PBMCs. Subset meaning: CD45RA-negative fraction. This clonotype was sampled from a man aged 18 to 30 in good health. Some clones in this sample may be carry-over from other donors' samples. V gene TRBV7-2 combines with J gene TRBJ1-2, with D perhaps matching TRBD1 (6 bases). The CDR3 reads CASSLKVAGENGYTF. The CDR3 DNA follows: TGTGCCAGCAGCTTAAAGGTGGCAGGGGAAAATGGCTACACCTTC.